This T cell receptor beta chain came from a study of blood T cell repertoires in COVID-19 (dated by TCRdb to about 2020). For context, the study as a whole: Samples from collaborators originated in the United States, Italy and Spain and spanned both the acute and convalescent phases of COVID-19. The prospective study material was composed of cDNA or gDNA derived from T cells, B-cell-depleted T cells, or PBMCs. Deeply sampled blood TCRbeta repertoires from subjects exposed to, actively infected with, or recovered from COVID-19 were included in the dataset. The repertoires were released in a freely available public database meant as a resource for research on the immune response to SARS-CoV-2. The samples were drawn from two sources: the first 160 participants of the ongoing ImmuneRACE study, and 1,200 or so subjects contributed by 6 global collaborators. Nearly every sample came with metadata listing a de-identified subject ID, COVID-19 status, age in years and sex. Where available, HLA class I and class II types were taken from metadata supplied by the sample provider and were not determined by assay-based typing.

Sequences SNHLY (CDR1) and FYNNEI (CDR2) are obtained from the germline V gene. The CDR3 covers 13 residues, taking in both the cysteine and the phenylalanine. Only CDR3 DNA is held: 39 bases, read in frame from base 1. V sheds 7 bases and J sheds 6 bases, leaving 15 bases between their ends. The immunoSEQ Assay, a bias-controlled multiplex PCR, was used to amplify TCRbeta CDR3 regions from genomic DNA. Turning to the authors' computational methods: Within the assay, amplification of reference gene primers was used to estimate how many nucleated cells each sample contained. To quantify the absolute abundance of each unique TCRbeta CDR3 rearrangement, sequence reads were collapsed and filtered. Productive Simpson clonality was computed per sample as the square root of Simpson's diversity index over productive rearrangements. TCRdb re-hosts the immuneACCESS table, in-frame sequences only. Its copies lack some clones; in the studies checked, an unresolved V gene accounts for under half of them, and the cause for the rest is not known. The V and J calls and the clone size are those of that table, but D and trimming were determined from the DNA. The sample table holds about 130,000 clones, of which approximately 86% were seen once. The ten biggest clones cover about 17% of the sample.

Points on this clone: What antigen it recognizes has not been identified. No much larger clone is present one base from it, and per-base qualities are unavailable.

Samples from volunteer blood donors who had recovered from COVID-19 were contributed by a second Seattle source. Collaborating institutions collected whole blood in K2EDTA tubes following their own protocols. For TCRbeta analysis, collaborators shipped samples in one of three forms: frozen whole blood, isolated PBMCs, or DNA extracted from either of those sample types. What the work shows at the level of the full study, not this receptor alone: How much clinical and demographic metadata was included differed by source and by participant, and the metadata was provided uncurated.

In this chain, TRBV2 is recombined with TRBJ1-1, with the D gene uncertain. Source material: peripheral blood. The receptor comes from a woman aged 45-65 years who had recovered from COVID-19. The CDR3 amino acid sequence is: CASTTYSSAEAFF. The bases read TGTGCCAGCACCACCTACAGCTCCGCTGAAGCTTTCTTT.